This TCR beta chain was recovered during a study of control samples from healthy donors and cancer patients. Here immunoSEQ multiplex PCR was the method, and the copy in TCRdb shows in-frame clones only, minus some. The sample includes 150,000 to 200,000 clones, more than 85% of them seen just once. Germline lookup yields CDR1 LNHDA and CDR2 SQIVND (reference sequence). This CDR3 is built from 18 residues. V shed 3 bases and J shed 4 bases, with 19 bases lying between them. V usage is TRBV19 and J usage is TRBJ2-6, with TRBD1 as a possible D gene (6 bases). The receptor was isolated from a woman in her thirties or forties in good health. The sequencing input was blood. CDR3 DNA sequence: TGTGCCAGTAGTATCGATCTTGAGGGGGTCGGCGGGGCCAACGTCCTGACTTTC. Translation gives CASSIDLEGVGGANVLTF. Variable domain in full (rest from reference TRBV19 and TRBJ2-6): DGGITQSPKYLFRKEGQNVTLSCEQNLNHDAMYWYRQDPGQGLRLIYYSQIVNDFQKGDIAEGYSVSREKKESFPLTVTSAQKNPTAFYLCASSIDLEGVGGANVLTFGAGSRLTVL.